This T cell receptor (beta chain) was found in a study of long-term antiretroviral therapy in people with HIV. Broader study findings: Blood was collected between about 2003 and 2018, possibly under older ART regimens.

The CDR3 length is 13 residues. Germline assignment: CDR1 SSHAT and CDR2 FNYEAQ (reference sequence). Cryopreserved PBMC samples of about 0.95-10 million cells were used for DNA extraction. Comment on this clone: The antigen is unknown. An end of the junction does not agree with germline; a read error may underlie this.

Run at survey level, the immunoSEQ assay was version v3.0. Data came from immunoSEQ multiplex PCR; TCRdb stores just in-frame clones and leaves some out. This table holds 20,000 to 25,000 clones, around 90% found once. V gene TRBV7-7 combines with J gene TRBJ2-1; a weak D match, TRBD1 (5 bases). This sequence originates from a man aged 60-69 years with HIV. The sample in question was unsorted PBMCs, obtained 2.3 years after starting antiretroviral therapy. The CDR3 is CASSQTDYNEQFF. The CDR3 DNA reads TGTGCTAGCAGCCAGACAGATTACAATGAGCAGTTCTTC.